This T cell receptor (beta chain) was recovered during a study of human T cells and chemical hapten exposure. For the study at large: The scalp of each patient received a weekly diphenylcyclopropenone dose for the full approximately 25-week study. Whole-study results and caveats: Once DPC sensitization occurred, TCRs above 1 in 1000 frequency showed no change.

Details on this clonotype: Antigen specificity is unknown.

Time point described: patch test 1, 2 weeks after DPC sensitization. Treatment given: therapeutic diphenylcyclopropenone sensitization with weekly scalp DPC. TCRdb processed the RACE reads anew with MiXCR; each CDR3 protein has one entry. The sample includes around 120,000 distinct CDR3 sequences, roughly 15% of them seen just once. The length of the CDR3 is 18 residues. Trimming took off 0 bases at V and 1 base at J, with 16 bases between the two ends. CDR1 and CDR2 from the germline V gene are LNHNV and YYDKDF (reference sequence). The TCR originated in a man aged 18 to 30 with alopecia areata. Some clones in this sample may be carry-over from other donors' samples. Specimen: whole blood, collected in connection with sensitization to the hapten diphenylcyclopropenone (DPC). The rearrangement links TRBV15 to TRBJ2-4; TRBD1 might be the D (6 bases). For the CDR3, the DNA is TGTGCCACCAGCAGAGAGAGGCAGGGGATTGGGGCCAAAAACATTCAGTACTTC. Protein: CATSRERQGIGAKNIQYF.